These T cell receptor beta chains were read from a single sample in a study of cytomegalovirus exposure and HLA in healthy donors. TCRdb keeps only in-frame clones here, not all; method: immunoSEQ multiplex PCR. The sample carries more than 140,000 clones, 75% to 80% recorded once. The material sequenced was PBMCs. The origin of the receptors is a male donor in good health and CMV-seronegative. Each CDR3 is given with its conserved first and last residue. Fields, in order: J gene, V gene, clone size, D gene, CDR3 DNA, CDR3 protein. A D gene is named only where the DNA matches it firmly. Rows give clone size only sometimes, using once, few, many, or a class for an expanded clone.

TRBJ2-7	TRBV9	-	TRBD2	TGTGCCAGCAGCGGGGGACTAGCGGGTTCCGGCGAGCAGTACTTC	CASSGGLAGSGEQYF
TRBJ2-2	TRBV7-9	few	-	TGTTCCAGCAGCTTAGTGTGGCAGGGTACCGGGGAGCTGTTTTTT	CSSSLVWQGTGELFF
TRBJ2-5	TRBV2	-	TRBD2	TGTGCCAGCAGTGAAGCGGAGCTAGCGGGAGGGCTAAGGGAGACCCAGTACTTC	CASSEAELAGGLRETQYF
TRBJ1-4	TRBV6-5	-	TRBD1	TGTGCCGGACTTCCCGGGACAGCCCATAATGAAAAACTGTTTTTT	CAGLPGTAHNEKLFF
TRBJ2-5	TRBV11-2	-	TRBD2	TGTGCCAGCAGCTTACGGGCGGGGGGGTATGCCGAGACCCAGTACTTC	CASSLRAGGYAETQYF
TRBJ1-6	TRBV5-8	few	TRBD1	TGTGCCAGCAGCTATCCGGACAGGGGAAATTCACCCCTCCACTTT	CASSYPDRGNSPLHF
TRBJ2-2	TRBV4-2	once	-	TGTGCCAGCAGCCAAGAGAATTTTGCGGGCCGGAACACCGGGGAGCTGTTTTTT	CASSQENFAGRNTGELFF
TRBJ1-2	TRBV12-1	-	-	TGTGCCAGCAGCTTGCTGAAGGGGCTGGAGGGCTACACCTTC	CASSLLKGLEGYTF
TRBJ2-3	TRBV7-3	-	TRBD1	TGTGCCAGCAGCTTATTGAGCTCTACAGGGGGACACACAGATACGCAGTATTTT	CASSLLSSTGGHTDTQYF
TRBJ1-1	TRBV5-1	-	-	TGCGCCAGCAGCTTGGGCGGCAAACCCACTGAAGCTTTCTTT	CASSLGGKPTEAFF
TRBJ1-1	TRBV19	-	TRBD1	TGTGCCAGTACTTACTCGGACAGGGATGCTGAAGCTTTCTTT	CASTYSDRDAEAFF
TRBJ1-1	TRBV27	-	TRBD1	TGTGCCAGCAGCCCCGGGACAGCCAACACTGAAGCTTTCTTT	CASSPGTANTEAFF
TRBJ1-1	TRBV7-8	-	TRBD1	TGTGCCAGCAGACCTACAGGGGGCAAAGGGGACACTGAAGCTTTCTTT	CASRPTGGKGDTEAFF
TRBJ2-5	TRBV28	-	-	TGTGCCAGCAGTCCCTACCAAGAGACCCAGTACTTC	CASSPYQETQYF
TRBJ1-1	TRBV7-3	-	-	TGTGCCACCAGTCCTGGACGGACTAACACTGAAGCTTTCTTT	CATSPGRTNTEAFF
TRBJ2-1	TRBV4-3	-	TRBD2	TGCGCCAGTGGAGAAATAGCGGGGGACAATGAGCAGTTCTTC	CASGEIAGDNEQFF
TRBJ2-7	TRBV10-2	-	TRBD2	TGCGCCAGCAGTGAAGGGAGGGTCTACGAGCAGTACTTC	CASSEGRVYEQYF
TRBJ1-2	TRBV2	-	TRBD1	TGTGCCACAGCTCCGGGACAGGGGCACTATGGCTACACCTTC	CATAPGQGHYGYTF
TRBJ1-5	TRBV6-1	-	-	TGTGCCAGCAGTGGATTCCCAGGGCAGCCCCAGCATTTT	CASSGFPGQPQHF
TRBJ1-2	TRBV5-6	-	-	TGTGCCAGCAGCTTGGAACAGTCCTATGGCTACACCTTC	CASSLEQSYGYTF
TRBJ2-7	TRBV11-3	-	TRBD2	TGTGCCAGCAGCTTAGATGGCGGGGGGGCCCAAGAGCAGTACTTC	CASSLDGGGAQEQYF
TRBJ2-6	TRBV11-3	few	TRBD2	TGTGCCAGCAGCCCAGGGACTAGCGGGAGGGTAAGCTCTGGGGCCAACGTCCTGACTTTC	CASSPGTSGRVSSGANVLTF
TRBJ2-7	TRBV12-5	few	-	TGTGCTAGTGGGCGAAGTTACGAGCAGTACTTC	CASGRSYEQYF
TRBJ1-2	TRBV19	few	-	TGTGCCAGTAGTATAGATCCAGGGTATAATTGGAAGTCGAATGGCTACACCTTC	CASSIDPGYNWKSNGYTF
TRBJ2-1	TRBV2	-	TRBD2	TGTGCCAGCCAGGGCGGGGGGGCCGATTCTGTCTTC	CASQGGGADSVF
TRBJ1-4	TRBV6-5	-	-	TGTGCCAGCAGTTACAGGGGAAACGAAAAACTGTTTTTT	CASSYRGNEKLFF
TRBJ2-1	TRBV7-2	-	-	TGTGCCAGCAGCCGGGCTAGCGTCTACTACAATGAGCAGTTCTTC	CASSRASVYYNEQFF
TRBJ2-5	TRBV9	once	-	TGTGCCAGCAGCGCCAATAGCGGCTTTCGGGAGACCCAGTACTTC	CASSANSGFRETQYF
TRBJ2-1	TRBV7-9	-	TRBD2	TGTGCCAGCAGCTTAGAGACGGGACTAGGTAATGAGCAGTTCTTC	CASSLETGLGNEQFF
TRBJ1-1	TRBV5-1	-	TRBD1	TGCGCCAGCAGCTTGGGCGGGACAGGGAGCACTGAAGCTTTCTTT	CASSLGGTGSTEAFF
TRBJ2-2	TRBV4-3	-	TRBD1	TGCGCCAGCAGCCGTACCGTCGGGACAGGGGGCCCCGGGGAGCTGTTTTTT	CASSRTVGTGGPGELFF
TRBJ2-7	TRBV30	-	-	TGTGCCCGAAACGGGGGAATCTACAGCCACGAGCAGTACTTC	CARNGGIYSHEQYF
TRBJ2-1	TRBV9	-	TRBD2	TGTGCCGCGGGGGGGGAGAGAGGTGATGAGCAGTTCTTC	CAAGGERGDEQFF
TRBJ1-3	TRBV7-2	few	-	TGTGCCAGCCTAACAGGGACGGGAAACACCATATATTTT	CASLTGTGNTIYF
TRBJ2-1	TRBV5-4	-	-	TGTGCCAGCATGGAAACAAGGAGCTCCTACAATGAGCAGTTCTTC	CASMETRSSYNEQFF
TRBJ2-7	TRBV2	few	-	TGTGCCAGCACAGCAGGGTCCTACGAGCAGTACTTC	CASTAGSYEQYF
TRBJ1-2	TRBV5-1	-	-	TGCGCCAGCAGACCCGCGGCTCCTGAAAGCTACACCTTC	CASRPAAPESYTF
TRBJ2-1	TRBV10-3	few	-	TGTGCCATCAGTGAGTCACTAGGGTTCGTAGGTGAGCAGTTCTTC	CAISESLGFVGEQFF
TRBJ2-5	TRBV29-1	-	TRBD1	TGCAGCGCTTCCGGGACAGCCGGCGAGACCCAGTACTTC	CSASGTAGETQYF
TRBJ2-7	TRBV11-1	-	TRBD1	TGTGCCAGCAGCTTCGCCGGGACAGGGGAGGGGTACGAGCAGTACTTC	CASSFAGTGEGYEQYF
TRBJ2-6	TRBV5-1	-	-	TGCGCCAGCAGCTTTGGGGCCCCTGGGGCCAACGTCCTGACTTTC	CASSFGAPGANVLTF
TRBJ2-3	TRBV21-1	-	-	TGTGCCAGCAGCAAAAGAACTAGCGGATTACACACAGATACGCAGTATTTT	CASSKRTSGLHTDTQYF
TRBJ1-2	TRBV7-9	once	-	TGTGCCAGCAGCTTAGACGGGGAGGGCTACACCTTC	CASSLDGEGYTF
TRBJ2-1	TRBV19	few	TRBD2	TGTGCCAGTAGTCCCCGACTAGCGGCGGACAATGAGCAGTTCTTC	CASSPRLAADNEQFF
TRBJ1-5	TRBV5-8	-	-	TGTGCCAGCAGCTTGGGAATCCGGGGTACGGGCAATCAGCCCCAGCATTTT	CASSLGIRGTGNQPQHF
TRBJ2-3	TRBV29-1	-	TRBD2	TGCAGCGTTGGGACCGGACTAGCGGTCTTCACAGATACGCAGTATTTT	CSVGTGLAVFTDTQYF
TRBJ2-3	TRBV6-4	-	TRBD2	TGTGCCAGCAGTGATTCTAGCGGGGGCACAGATACGCAGTATTTT	CASSDSSGGTDTQYF